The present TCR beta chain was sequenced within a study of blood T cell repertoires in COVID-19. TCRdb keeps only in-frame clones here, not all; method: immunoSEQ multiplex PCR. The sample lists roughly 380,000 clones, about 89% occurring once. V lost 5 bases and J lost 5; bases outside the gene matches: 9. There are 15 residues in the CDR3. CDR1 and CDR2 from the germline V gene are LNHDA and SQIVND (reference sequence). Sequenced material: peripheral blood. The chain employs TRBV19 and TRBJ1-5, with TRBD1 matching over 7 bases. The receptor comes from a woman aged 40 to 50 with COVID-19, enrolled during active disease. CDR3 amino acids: CASSGRGGSHQPQHF. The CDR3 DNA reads TGTGCCAGTAGTGGACGAGGGGGCTCGCATCAGCCCCAGCATTTT. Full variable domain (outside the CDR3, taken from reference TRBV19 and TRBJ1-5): DGGITQSPKYLFRKEGQNVTLSCEQNLNHDAMYWYRQDPGQGLRLIYYSQIVNDFQKGDIAEGYSVSREKKESFPLTVTSAQKNPTAFYLCASSGRGGSHQPQHFGDGTRLSIL.